These 15 T cell receptor beta chains share one sample of origin, sequenced in a study of cytomegalovirus exposure and HLA in healthy donors. Use of 60 Vbeta and 13 Jbeta primers characterized the PCR. Assay used: immunoSEQ multiplex PCR; TCRdb lists only in-frame clones, some missing. The sample holds under 150,000 clones, 70% to 85% seen once. Sequences were obtained from PBMCs. These receptors all come from a woman in her late teens or twenties in good health and CMV-seronegative.

A few counts support this clone. This rearrangement joins TRBV7-6 to TRBJ2-1; D is unclear. V gave up 9 bases and J gave up 5 bases, with 14 bases separating them. The CDR3 is 13 residues long. CDR1 and CDR2 from the germline V gene are SGHVS and FNYEAQ. This CDR3 reads CASGLGRHNEQFF. The CDR3, as DNA: TGTGCCAGTGGTCTGGGCAGACACAATGAGCAGTTCTTC.

Only one count was recorded for this clone. The CDR3 sequence: CASDSNSGNTIYF. CDR3 coding DNA: TGTGCCAGTGACAGCAACTCTGGAAACACCATATATTTT. The V gene is TRBV19, the J gene TRBJ1-3; tentatively, D is TRBD1 (5 bases). The CDR3 has 13 residues. Trimming took 8 bases from V and 0 from J, leaving 8 bases between them. Germline CDR1 is LNHDA and CDR2 is SQIVND (reference sequence).

This rearrangement joins TRBV10-3 to TRBJ2-2, with D possibly being TRBD1 (5 bases). The germline V and J ends were trimmed by 5 bases and 3 bases, with 10 bases remaining between them. Per germline, CDR1 ENHRY and CDR2 SYGVKD. This CDR3 is built from 14 residues. The CDR3 sequence: CAISSREDTGELFF. The CDR3 DNA reads TGTGCCATCAGTAGCAGGGAAGACACCGGGGAGCTGTTTTTT.

This chain uses TRBV19 with TRBJ1-5, with D tentatively TRBD1 (5 bases). The CDR3 has 13 amino acids. V gave up 5 bases and J gave up 6 bases, with 11 bases separating them. CDR1 and CDR2 (germline): LNHDA, SQIVND (reference sequence). The DNA of the CDR3 is TGTGCCAGTAGTCCCGACAGATCTCAGCCCCAGCATTTT. Protein sequence: CASSPDRSQPQHF.

This clone was detected only once. The V and J genes are TRBV19 and TRBJ2-1; 11 nucleotides line up with TRBD2. The V and J ends lost 5 bases and 8 bases, in that order; junction bases with no gene match: 14. Germline lookup yields CDR1 LNHDA and CDR2 SQIVND (reference sequence). The CDR3 runs to 17 residues. CDR3 protein: CASSAQLAGGLPDEQFF. CDR3 bases: TGTGCCAGTAGTGCCCAGCTAGCGGGGGGACTCCCGGATGAGCAGTTCTTC.

The chain is built from TRBV5-4 and TRBJ2-2; 7 bases fit TRBD1. Trimming took 5 bases from V and 1 from J; bases not matched to a gene: 5. Germline CDR1 SGHNT, CDR2 YYREEE (reference sequence). The CDR3 spans 15 residues. CDR3 sequence (DNA): TGTGCCAGCAGGACGACAGGGAAGAACACCGGGGAGCTGTTTTTT. Its translation is CASRTTGKNTGELFF.

The genes are TRBV4-3 and TRBJ2-4; TRBD1 might be the D (6 bases). CDR3 length: 14 amino acids. The germline gives CDR1 LGHNA, CDR2 YSLEER. V shed 5 bases and J shed 0 bases, with 8 bases lying between them. The CDR3 loop is CASSSTGAKNIQYF. CDR3 in DNA: TGCGCCAGCAGCTCGACAGGAGCCAAAAACATTCAGTACTTC.

This chain joins TRBV19 and TRBJ2-5; a weak D match, TRBD1 (6 bases). V was cut by 4 bases and J by 6 bases, with 21 bases left in between. This CDR3 comprises 16 residues. In germline, CDR1 is LNHDA, CDR2 SQIVND (reference sequence). CDR3 sequence: CASSKDPRDTKKTQYF. CDR3 DNA sequence: TGTGCCAGTAGTAAAGACCCGAGGGACACCAAGAAGACCCAGTACTTC.

In this sample, this clone turned up a few times. The rearrangement joins TRBV6-1 to TRBJ1-2, with TRBD1 identical over 7 bases. Germline trimming cut 1 base from V and 5 bases from J; bases unmatched to any gene: 7. The CDR3 loop spans 15 amino acids. Germline V gene sequence: CDR1 MNHNS, CDR2 SASEGT. The CDR3 DNA sequence: TGTGCCAGCAGTGAAGGACAGGGTCCCTTTTATGGCTACACCTTC. Translated, it gives CASSEGQGPFYGYTF.

The chain recombines TRBV5-8 with TRBJ1-5, with D perhaps matching TRBD1 (6 bases). The CDR3 loop spans 16 amino acids. Trimming pared 0 bases from V and 3 bases from J, leaving 13 bases between. Germline lookup yields CDR1 SGHTS and CDR2 YDEGEE. CDR3 protein: CASSLAGGLLNQPQHF. The CDR3 DNA is TGTGCCAGCAGCTTGGCTGGGGGCCTCCTCAATCAGCCCCAGCATTTT.

The chain employs TRBV21-1 and TRBJ1-6. TRBV21-1 is classified as a pseudogene. The CDR3 consists of 17 residues. CDR3 protein: CASSRRGGREEDSPLHF. The DNA for the CDR3 is TGTGCCAGCAGCCGACGGGGTGGTAGGGAGGAAGATTCACCCCTCCACTTT.

This chain joins TRBV27 and TRBJ2-3, with 15 nucleotides matching TRBD2. The V gene end was trimmed by 4 bases and the J gene end by 3 bases; junction bases not matched to a gene: 5. The CDR3 sequence is 17 residues long. CDR1 is MNHEY and CDR2 is SMNVEV in the germline V gene (reference sequence). CDR3 protein: CASSSGLAGGWTDTQYF. CDR3 coding DNA: TGTGCCAGCAGTTCCGGACTAGCGGGGGGGTGGACAGATACGCAGTATTTT.

This chain joins TRBV25-1 and TRBJ1-6; possible D gene TRBD1, 5 bases. Trimming took off 6 bases at V and 4 bases at J, with 16 bases between the two ends. The V gene's germline CDR1 is MGHDK and CDR2 SYGVNS. The CDR3 is made up of 16 amino acids. The CDR3 nucleotides read TGTGCCAGCAGACCGGACACTTACGGGTATAATTCACCCCTCCACTTT. Translated: CASRPDTYGYNSPLHF. Full variable domain (missing parts from reference TRBV25-1 and TRBJ1-6): EADIYQTPRYLVIGTGKKITLECSQTMGHDKMYWYQQDPGMELHLIHYSYGVNSTEKGDLSSESTVSRIRTEHFPLTLESARPSHTSQYLCASRPDTYGYNSPLHFGNGTRLTVT.

The chain has TRBV4-2 and TRBJ1-1; D gene unclear. V lost 5 bases and J 4 bases, leaving 14 bases between the germline ends. There are 14 residues in the CDR3. Germline assignment: CDR1 LGHNA and CDR2 YNFKEQ. CDR3 DNA: TGTGCCAGCAGCTCCCCAGTTATTTCCACTGAAGCTTTCTTT. This encodes CASSSPVISTEAFF.

This clone was picked up a small number of times. V usage is TRBV6-6 and J usage is TRBJ1-5; a weak D match, TRBD1 (5 bases). Germline V CDR1 and CDR2: MNHNY, SVGAGI (reference sequence). V dropped 7 bases and J dropped 0 bases, with 10 bases sitting between them. The CDR3 totals 14 residues. In nucleotides, the CDR3 is TGTGCCAGCAAACGGGACTATAGCAATCAGCCCCAGCATTTT. Its translation: CASKRDYSNQPQHF.